A selection of T cell receptor beta chains follows, all from one sample in a study of OX40 agonist ivuxolimab in advanced cancers. The table came from immunoSEQ multiplex PCR; TCRdb's copy has only in-frame clones and leaves some out. The sample includes roughly 57,000 clones, 87% of them seen just once. Specimen: CD4+ or CD8+ T cells sorted from blood, collected in a trial of the OX40 agonist ivuxolimab. The receptors stem from an adult with an advanced solid tumor such as melanoma, head and neck, liver or kidney cancer. CDR3s include the opening cysteine and the closing phenylalanine or tryptophan. Fields, in order: J gene, D gene, clone size, V gene, CDR3 protein, CDR3 DNA. The D gene is left open where the match is weak. Not all rows give a size; the values are once, few, many and, for expanded clones, a class.

J: TRBJ1-5; D: TRBD1; size: NA; V: TRBV28; CDR3: CASRKPRGAHQPQHF; DNA: TGTGCCAGCAGAAAACCCAGGGGGGCCCATCAGCCCCAGCATTTT
J: TRBJ2-3; D: TRBD1; size: NA; V: TRBV12-5; CDR3: CASGSDRGTDTQYF; DNA: TGTGCTAGTGGTTCCGACAGGGGCACAGATACGCAGTATTTT
J: TRBJ2-7; D: NA; size: NA; V: TRBV9; CDR3: CASSVGGNYEQYF; DNA: TGTGCCAGCAGCGTAGGGGGAAACTACGAGCAGTACTTC
J: TRBJ1-5; D: NA; size: few; V: TRBV18; CDR3: CASSLTGDNQPQHF; DNA: TGTGCCAGCTCGTTGACAGGAGACAATCAGCCCCAGCATTTT
J: TRBJ1-5; D: NA; size: NA; V: TRBV19; CDR3: CASSIQMGMHQPQHF; DNA: TGTGCCAGTAGTATACAAATGGGTATGCATCAGCCCCAGCATTTT
J: TRBJ2-7; D: TRBD2; size: NA; V: TRBV19; CDR3: CASSIASGIVTYEQYF; DNA: TGTGCCAGTAGTATCGCTAGCGGGATAGTCACCTACGAGCAGTACTTC
J: TRBJ2-7; D: NA; size: NA; V: TRBV4-1; CDR3: CASSRNTGPYEQYF; DNA: TGCGCCAGCAGCCGGAATACAGGGCCCTACGAGCAGTACTTC
J: TRBJ2-1; D: TRBD1; size: NA; V: TRBV30; CDR3: CAWSPGQGWEQFF; DNA: TGTGCCTGGAGTCCAGGACAGGGTTGGGAGCAGTTCTTC
J: TRBJ1-4; D: TRBD1; size: NA; V: TRBV4-1; CDR3: CASSQEKGQGNEKLFF; DNA: TGCGCCAGCAGCCAGGAGAAAGGACAGGGGAATGAAAAACTGTTTTTT
J: TRBJ2-7; D: NA; size: once; V: TRBV25-1; CDR3: CASSPQYSISYEQYF; DNA: TGTGCCAGCAGTCCACAGTACTCGATCTCCTACGAGCAGTACTTC